The TCR beta chain described here comes from a study of T cells after yellow fever vaccination. Study-level results: Most clones from primary vaccination resurfaced after the booster (around 97% CD4, 70% to 90% CD8). FACS-sorted repertoires might harbor abundant contaminating clonotypes from the bulk population.

In making TCR cDNA, 5'RACE template switching added a universal primer site and UMIs to it. TCRdb passed the 5' RACE reads through MiXCR, listing each CDR3 protein once. This sample carries under 350,000 distinct CDR3 sequences, about 4% of them seen once, and the ten largest clones take around 23%. In its sample, this clonotype was seen a few times. Its antigen is still unknown. CDR3 length equals 15 residues. After removal of 1 base from V and 4 bases from J, the junction contained 3 bases not matched to a gene. Germline-derived CDR1 and CDR2 are SEHNR and FQNEAQ (reference sequence). The specimen was PBMCs, collected 5 days after the yellow fever booster vaccination. The receptor's source is a man aged 18 to 35 who received the YFV17D yellow fever vaccine. V gene TRBV7-9 combines with J gene TRBJ2-1; 8 bases agree with TRBD1. The CDR3 is CASSLVGQAYNEQFF. The DNA of the CDR3 is TGTGCCAGCAGCTTAGTGGGACAGGCTTACAATGAGCAGTTCTTC.